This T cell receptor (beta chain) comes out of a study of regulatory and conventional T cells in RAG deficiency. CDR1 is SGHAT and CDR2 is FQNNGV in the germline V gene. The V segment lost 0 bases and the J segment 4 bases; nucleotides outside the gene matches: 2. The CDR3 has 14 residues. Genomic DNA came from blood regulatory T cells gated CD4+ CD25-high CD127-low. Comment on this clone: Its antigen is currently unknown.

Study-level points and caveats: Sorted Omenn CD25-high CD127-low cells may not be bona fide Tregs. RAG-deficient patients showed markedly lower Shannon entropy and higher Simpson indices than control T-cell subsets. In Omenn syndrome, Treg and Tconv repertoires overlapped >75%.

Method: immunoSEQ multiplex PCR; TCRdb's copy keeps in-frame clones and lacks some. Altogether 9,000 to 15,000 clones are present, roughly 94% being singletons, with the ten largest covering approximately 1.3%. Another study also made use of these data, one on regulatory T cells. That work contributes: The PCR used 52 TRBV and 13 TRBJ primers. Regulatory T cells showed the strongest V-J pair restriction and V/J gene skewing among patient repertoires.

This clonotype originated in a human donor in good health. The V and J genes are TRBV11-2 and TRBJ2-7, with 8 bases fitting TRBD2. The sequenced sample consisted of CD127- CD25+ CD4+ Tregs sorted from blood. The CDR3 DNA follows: TGTGCCAGCAGCTTAGAGGCGGGGGGATACGAGCAGTACTTC. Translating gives CASSLEAGGYEQYF.